A single sample gave rise to the 26 T cell receptor beta chains below, sequenced in a study of blood T cells in healthy people across ages. Primers used in a second PCR of about 7 to 12 cycles were a sample-barcoded 5' primer and a J-beta primer mix. From the 5' RACE reads, TCRdb called clonotypes with MiXCR, one entry per CDR3 protein. This sample has around 1.1 million distinct CDR3 sequences, with 35% to 40% found just once. The sequencing sample was made of blood. These receptors came from a young man in good health.

The rearrangement joins TRBV9 to TRBJ2-1; TRBD2 matches 11 bases. Trimming at V came to 3 bases and at J to 5 bases, leaving 4 bases not matched to a gene. Germline CDR1 SGDLS, CDR2 YYNGEE. CDR3 length equals 15 residues. The CDR3 bases are TGTGCCAGCAGCGAAACTAGCGGGGGTGACAATGAGCAGTTCTTC. This codes for CASSETSGGDNEQFF.

V is TRBV6-5 and J is TRBJ2-5; D unresolved. CDR1 is MNHEY, CDR2 SVGAGI, per germline. The CDR3 extends over 13 amino acids. Trimming left V 5 bases short and J 5 bases short, with 12 bases between. The CDR3: CASSPLTRETQYF. Here the CDR3 DNA reads TGTGCCAGCAGTCCTTTGACACGGGAGACCCAGTACTTC.

Only a few counts were recorded for this clonotype. The chain joins TRBV7-2 to TRBJ2-7; D is perhaps TRBD2 (6 bases). Deletions cut 5 bases from V and 7 bases from J, with 15 bases between. The CDR3 is 13 residues long. The germline V gene has CDR1 SGHTA and CDR2 FQGNSA. CDR3 sequence (DNA): TGTGCCAGCAGCGAGCTAGCGCGGAATGAGCAGTACTTC. Protein product: CASSELARNEQYF.

This clonotype was seen more than once but under ten times. The chain carries TRBV9 and TRBJ2-1, with D possibly matching TRBD2 (5 bases). The CDR3 has 15 amino acids. CDR1 and CDR2 (germline): SGDLS, YYNGEE. V was clipped by 3 bases and J by 2 bases, with 12 bases between them. In DNA form, the CDR3 reads TGTGCCAGCAGCGACCTTGGAGGTACCTACAATGAGCAGTTCTTC. Translated: CASSDLGGTYNEQFF.

This clonotype has more than one count but fewer than ten. CDR3 sequence: CASSQSPTGEGGYTF. The CDR3 DNA follows: TGTGCCAGCAGTCAATCACCGACGGGGGAGGGTGGCTACACCTTC. This chain links TRBV6-5 with TRBJ1-2; the D gene is possibly TRBD1 (5 bases). The CDR3 covers 15 residues. Trimming removed 5 bases from V and 7 bases from J, with 20 bases in between. CDR1 MNHEY and CDR2 SVGAGI come from the germline V gene.

This clonotype was detected only a few times. The chain employs TRBV5-1 and TRBJ2-3, with 8 bases lining up with TRBD1. Germline V gene lookup returns CDR1 SGHRS and CDR2 YFSETQ. V shed 0 bases, J shed 2 bases, and the junction held 8 bases outside the gene matches. The CDR3 has 17 residues. The CDR3 region has the DNA TGCGCCAGCAGCTTGGGCACAGGGGGACCACCCACAGATACGCAGTATTTT. The encoded protein is CASSLGTGGPPTDTQYF.

The J gene is TRBJ2-5, the V gene TRBV6-2 or TRBV6-3; the D gene is possibly TRBD1 (6 bases). The DNA matches TRBJ2-7 better at its end, which makes the J call doubtful. CDR1 MNHEY and CDR2 SVGEGT come from the germline V gene. This CDR3 has 13 residues. CDR3: CASGLSGAYEQYF. DNA of the CDR3: TGTGCCAGCGGTCTCTCAGGGGCCTACGAGCAGTACTTC.

This clonotype has more than one count but fewer than ten. The chain combines TRBV21-1 with TRBJ2-7. TRBV21-1 corresponds to a pseudogene. The CDR3 runs to 12 residues. Here the CDR3 DNA reads TGTGCCAGCAGCAACCGGACCTACGAGCAGTACTTC. Its translation is CASSNRTYEQYF.

This chain connects TRBV7-2 to TRBJ2-1; no clear D. V was pared by 5 bases and J by 4 bases, with 12 bases between. The germline V gene encodes CDR1 SGHTA and CDR2 FQGNSA. The CDR3 is 14 amino acids. As DNA, the CDR3 is TGTGCCAGCAGCCCCGGCAGCCTTTACAATGAGCAGTTCTTC. It encodes CASSPGSLYNEQFF. Full variable domain (missing parts from reference TRBV7-2 and TRBJ2-1): GAGVSQSPSNKVTEKGKDVELRCDPISGHTALYWYRQSLGQGLEFLIYFQGNSAPDKSGLPSDRFSAERTGGSVSTLTIQRTQQEDSAVYLCASSPGSLYNEQFFGPGTRLTVL.

The chain recombines TRBV25-1 with TRBJ1-5; D remains unclear. The V end was cut by 9 bases, the J end by 5 bases, with 11 bases between. The length of the CDR3 is 12 residues. Looked up from germline, CDR1 is MGHDK and CDR2 is SYGVNS. The CDR3 loop reads CARTRSDQPQHF. The CDR3 DNA follows: TGTGCCAGGACACGGTCCGATCAGCCCCAGCATTTT.

This rearrangement joins TRBV28 to TRBJ2-7, with D possibly matching TRBD1 (5 bases). CDR1 and CDR2 from the germline V gene are MDHEN and SYDVKM. The CDR3 is 14 residues long. Trimming cost V 2 bases and J 9 bases, with 17 bases left between them. The CDR3 DNA is TGTGCCAGCAGTTTAGCCGGACACGGGCTCGGGCAGTACTTC. It is translated as CASSLAGHGLGQYF. Full variable domain (rest looked up from reference TRBV28 and TRBJ2-7): DVKVTQSSRYLVKRTGEKVFLECVQDMDHENMFWYRQDPGLGLRLIYFSYDVKMKEKGDIPEGYSVSREKKERFSLILESASTNQTSMYLCASSLAGHGLGQYFGPGTRLTVT.

This clonotype has a handful of counts. The chain is built from TRBV4-1 and TRBJ1-4, with a possible D match to TRBD1 (6 bases). The CDR3 is made up of 16 amino acids. CDR1 MGHRA and CDR2 YSYEKL come from the germline V gene. Trimming stripped 4 bases from V and 6 bases from J, with 18 bases between. Here the CDR3 reads CASSRNGGGKDEKLFF. The DNA for the CDR3 is TGCGCCAGCAGCCGAAATGGAGGGGGGAAGGATGAAAAACTGTTTTTT.

This clonotype was found a few times. This sequence joins TRBV29-1 and TRBJ1-1, with 7 bases aligning to TRBD1. Per germline, CDR1 SQVTM and CDR2 ANQGSEA. This CDR3 contains 13 residues. V shed 6 bases, J shed 1 base, and the junction held 5 bases outside the gene matches. The CDR3 DNA reads as TGCAGCGTACGGGACAGCTGGAACACTGAAGCTTTCTTT. Translated: CSVRDSWNTEAFF.

The rearrangement links TRBV28 to TRBJ2-1; the D is unclear. V was trimmed by 6 bases and J by 7 bases, leaving 10 bases between them. Germline V gene sequence: CDR1 MDHEN, CDR2 SYDVKM. The CDR3 consists of 12 residues. CDR3 nucleotides: TGTGCCAGCAGGACCGGAGAGAATGAGCAGTTCTTC. Translation gives CASRTGENEQFF.

This clonotype was found a few times. The chain links TRBV5-1 to TRBJ1-1; 7 bases fit TRBD1. The germline V gene has CDR1 SGHRS and CDR2 YFSETQ. Trimming at V came to 4 bases and at J to 1 base, leaving 10 bases not matched to a gene. The CDR3 totals 16 residues. The CDR3 DNA is TGCGCCAGCAGCCTAGAGCCGGGACAGCGGAACACTGAAGCTTTCTTT. It is translated as CASSLEPGQRNTEAFF. Based on the CDR3 plus reference TRBV5-1 and TRBJ1-1, the full variable domain is KAGVTQTPRYLIKTRGQQVTLSCSPISGHRSVSWYQQTPGQGLQFLFEYFSETQRNKGNFPGRFSGRQFSNSRSEMNVSTLELGDSALYLCASSLEPGQRNTEAFFGQGTRLTVV.

This clonotype was picked up one time. The rearrangement uses TRBV28 and TRBJ2-4, with 7 bases matching TRBD2. Germline V gene lookup returns CDR1 MDHEN and CDR2 SYDVKM. CDR3 size: 15 residues. The V gene end was trimmed by 3 bases and the J gene end by 13 bases; junction bases not matched to a gene: 15. CDR3 in amino acids: CASSFGSGAYNEQYF. CDR3 nucleotide sequence: TGTGCCAGCAGTTTTGGAAGCGGGGCCTACAATGAGCAGTACTTC.

V usage is TRBV12-3 or TRBV12-4 and J usage is TRBJ1-1, with D possibly matching TRBD1 (5 bases). The CDR3 length is 13 residues. V was trimmed by 1 base and J by 10 bases, leaving 13 bases between them. The CDR3 loop reads CASSLGGGGGAFF. The CDR3 DNA reads TGTGCCAGCAGTTTAGGCGGCGGGGGGGGAGCTTTCTTT.

Only a few counts were recorded for this clonotype. This sequence joins TRBV9 and TRBJ1-1; 7 bases agree with TRBD1. V was clipped by 0 bases and J by 5 bases; unmatched bases: 7. The CDR3 runs to 15 residues. Per the germline V gene, CDR1 is SGDLS and CDR2 is YYNGEE. CDR3 nucleotides: TGTGCCAGCAGCGTAGATAACAGGGGCTCTACTGAAGCTTTCTTT. Amino acid sequence: CASSVDNRGSTEAFF.

The CDR3: CASSLAGSGTALDEQYF. DNA of the CDR3: TGCGCCAGCAGCTTGGCGGGTTCCGGGACAGCTCTGGACGAGCAGTACTTC. V and J are TRBV5-1 and TRBJ2-4; 7 bases fit TRBD1. The J call may be wrong; the DNA end is better matched by TRBJ2-7. This CDR3 region has 17 residues. Germline values: CDR1 SGHRS, CDR2 YFSETQ.

V is TRBV12-3 or TRBV12-4 and J is TRBJ1-5, with 9 bases identical to TRBD1. The J segment lost 7 bases and the V segment lost 10 bases, leaving 8 bases of the junction unmatched. The length of the CDR3 is 13 residues. This CDR3 is CANNGQGLQPQHF. The CDR3, as DNA: TGTGCCAACAACGGACAGGGGTTACAGCCCCAGCATTTT.

V and J are TRBV2 and TRBJ1-2, with no clear D. Trimming removed 4 bases from V and 4 bases from J, with 13 bases in between. There are 14 residues in the CDR3. The germline CDR1 and CDR2 sequences are SNHLY and FYNNEI. The CDR3 sequence: CASSVEAAFYGYTF. The CDR3 DNA is TGTGCCAGCAGTGTGGAAGCAGCCTTCTATGGCTACACCTTC.

The rearrangement uses TRBV12-3 or TRBV12-4 and TRBJ2-4; D is ambiguous. Between the trimmed V and J ends, which lost 6 bases and 0 bases, there was a span of 15 bases. This CDR3 contains 16 residues. The CDR3 nucleotides are TGTGCCAGCAGCGGCAGCCGTGTCCAAGCCAAAAACATTCAGTACTTC. Protein sequence: CASSGSRVQAKNIQYF.

CDR3 DNA: TGTGCCAGCAGCTTAAATGCAATAGCAGCGAACACCGGGGAGCTGTTTTTT. It codes for CASSLNAIAANTGELFF. The chain links TRBV7-2 to TRBJ2-2; no clear D. Trimming took off 2 bases at V and 0 bases at J, with 13 bases between the two ends. The germline V gene encodes CDR1 SGHTA and CDR2 FQGNSA. The CDR3 runs to 17 residues.

This clonotype was seen only a few times. For the CDR3, the DNA is TGTGCCAGCAGTTTACGAGGGAAATATCTCTCTGGGGCCAACGTCCTGACTTTC. Translating gives CASSLRGKYLSGANVLTF. The V and J genes are TRBV27 and TRBJ2-6; TRBD2 might be the D (5 bases). The germline V gene has CDR1 MNHEY and CDR2 SMNVEV (reference sequence). V dropped 2 bases and J dropped 0 bases, with 14 bases sitting between them. The CDR3 contains 18 residues.

V and J are TRBV6-2 or TRBV6-3 and TRBJ1-1; D unresolved. V was trimmed by 2 bases and J by 8 bases, leaving 12 bases between them. This CDR3 comprises 13 residues. Germline V gives CDR1 MNHEY, CDR2 SVGEGT. The CDR3 spells CASSYVLETEAFF. The CDR3 DNA reads TGTGCCAGCAGTTACGTCCTGGAGACGGAAGCTTTCTTT.

The chain joins TRBV29-1 to TRBJ2-3; tentatively, D is TRBD1 (5 bases). CDR1 and CDR2 (germline): SQVTM, ANQGSEA. Trimming shortened V by 4 bases and J by 0 bases, and 14 bases separated the two germline ends. This CDR3 contains 15 residues. In nucleotides, the CDR3 is TGCAGCGTTGGGGGCCAGTTAGGCAGCACAGATACGCAGTATTTT. Its translation: CSVGGQLGSTDTQYF.